This T cell receptor beta chain appears in the sequencing data of a study of response to subunit inactivated influenza vaccine. Via MiXCR, TCRdb re-called the RT-PCR reads, giving one row per CDR3 protein. The sample lists 530,000 or so distinct CDR3 sequences, about an eighth occurring once. Study-wide findings and caveats: Seasonal influenza vaccination, on each occasion, was suggested by the authors to recruit few new T cells.

Germline CDR1 MNHNS, CDR2 SASEGT. This CDR3 is 15 amino acids long. J was trimmed by 6 bases and V by 1 base; bases with no gene match: 6. This clonotype was counted only a few times. Its cognate antigen is unknown. This receptor was taken from a middle-aged man who received an inactivated influenza vaccine. The sample consisted of PBMCs from blood, taken on the day of vaccination. The chain joins TRBV6-1 to TRBJ1-5, with 7 bases that match TRBD1. The CDR3 DNA reads TGTGCCAGCAGTGAAGGGACAGGAATAGGTCAGCCCCAGCATTTT. This codes for CASSEGTGIGQPQHF.